Listed here is a single T cell receptor beta chain. The antigen remains unidentified. Germline CDR1 is SGHVS and CDR2 is FNYEAQ. V lost 5 bases to trimming and J lost 0 bases, with 7 bases between them. This CDR3 contains 13 residues. The data derive from a study of shared clonotypes between healthy human individuals. Broader study findings: With a few donors compared, 4% to 5.5% of naive CD4 clonotypes were shared.

As handled by the study authors: Filtering of immunoSEQ junctional sequences could not match full-length read filtering. Assay: immunoSEQ multiplex PCR; the TCRdb copy retains only in-frame clones and omits some. Clone size and the V and J calls come from that table; the DNA yielded D and trimming. The sample carries more than 2 million clones, 85% to 95% recorded once. The sample consisted of naive CD4+ T cells sorted from blood. Subset in this sample: CD45RA+ positively selected. V and J are TRBV7-6 and TRBJ1-1, with D possibly being TRBD1 (5 bases). This TCR derives from a man between 18 and 29 years old in good health. The CDR3 sequence is CASSRGVNTEAFF. CDR3 sequence (DNA): TGTGCCAGCAGCAGAGGGGTGAACACTGAAGCTTTCTTT.